A selection of T cell receptor beta chains follows, all from one sample in a study of CD8+ T cells in alopecia areata. Clones were read by immunoSEQ multiplex PCR, and TCRdb kept only the in-frame ones, dropping some. The profile covers 25,000 to 35,000 clones, with 62% appearing a single time and under 20% taken by the ten largest. The sequencing input was NKG2D-high CD8+ T cells sorted from blood. These receptors originate from a human donor with alopecia areata. CDR3s include the opening cysteine and the closing phenylalanine or tryptophan. D genes are given only for firm matches. Clone size appears in some rows only: once, few, many, or a class for an expanded clone.

CDR3 protein	CDR3 DNA	D gene	V gene	clone size	J gene
CASSLSVGQGRNEQFF	TGTGCCAGCAGCTTATCTGTCGGGCAGGGACGTAATGAGCAGTTCTTC	-	TRBV7-3	-	TRBJ2-1
CASSLARQVDYEQYF	TGTGCCAGCAGCTTAGCTCGACAGGTAGACTACGAGCAGTACTTC	-	TRBV7-8	once	TRBJ2-7
CASSGQGAIHEQYF	TGTGCCAGCAGCGGACAGGGGGCAATTCACGAGCAGTACTTC	TRBD1	TRBV27	-	TRBJ2-7
CASSLLDPNRPGEQFF	TGTGCCAGCAGCTTATTAGACCCTAACCGGCCAGGTGAGCAGTTCTTC	-	TRBV7-9	few	TRBJ2-1
CASYPMGQLAKNIQYF	TGTGCCAGCTACCCTATGGGACAGTTAGCCAAAAACATTCAGTACTTC	TRBD1	TRBV28	-	TRBJ2-4
CSVGTSEPNEQFF	TGCAGCGTAGGGACTAGCGAGCCCAATGAGCAGTTCTTC	TRBD2	TRBV29-1	-	TRBJ2-1
CASSQGISGANVLTF	TGCGCCAGCAGTCAAGGCATCTCTGGGGCCAACGTCCTGACTTTC	-	TRBV23-1	once	TRBJ2-6
CASSPDRDYGYTF	TGTGCCAGCAGCCCCGACAGGGACTATGGCTACACCTTC	TRBD1	TRBV7-9	-	TRBJ1-2
CASSQGGYDQETQYF	TGCGCCAGCAGCCAGGGGGGTTACGACCAAGAGACCCAGTACTTC	-	TRBV4-1	-	TRBJ2-5
CASSVGAGDYGYTF	TGTGCCAGCAGCGTAGGGGCAGGCGACTATGGCTACACCTTC	-	TRBV9	once	TRBJ1-2
CASSLGAGYGGTYNEQFF	TGTGCCAGCAGCTTAGGTGCGGGGTACGGGGGAACCTACAATGAGCAGTTCTTC	-	TRBV7-9	few	TRBJ2-1
CASSTRQGQPQHF	TGTGCCAGCAGTACCAGACAGGGGCAGCCCCAGCATTTT	TRBD1	TRBV28	few	TRBJ1-5
CASSLRGGTDTQYF	TGTGCCAGCAGCTTGCGGGGGGGCACAGATACGCAGTATTTT	TRBD2	TRBV5-5	-	TRBJ2-3
CASSLLDGAYEQYF	TGCGCCAGCAGCTTACTAGACGGCGCCTACGAGCAGTACTTC	-	TRBV5-1	few	TRBJ2-7
CASSQAGPGSDTQYF	TGCGCCAGCAGCCAAGCGGGTCCAGGGTCAGATACGCAGTATTTT	-	TRBV4-1	-	TRBJ2-3
CASRHGQGWTEAFF	TGTGCCAGCAGACACGGACAGGGGTGGACTGAAGCTTTCTTT	TRBD1	TRBV27	-	TRBJ1-1
CASRGSDRGWNEQFF	TGCGCCAGCAGAGGGAGCGACAGGGGGTGGAATGAGCAGTTCTTC	TRBD1	TRBV4-1	-	TRBJ2-1
CAWSVPSVRPFYEQYF	TGTGCCTGGAGTGTCCCAAGCGTAAGACCTTTCTACGAGCAGTACTTC	-	TRBV30	once	TRBJ2-7
CASSSHPTTSGRAEDTQYF	TGTGCCAGCAGCTCCCACCCCACGACTAGCGGGAGGGCCGAAGATACGCAGTATTTT	TRBD2	TRBV5-6	few	TRBJ2-3
CASSQGAETSTDTQYF	TGTGCCAGCAGCCAAGGGGCAGAGACTAGCACAGATACGCAGTATTTT	-	TRBV4-2	-	TRBJ2-3
CASTLGNEQFF	TGTGCCAGCACCTTGGGAAATGAGCAGTTCTTC	-	TRBV27	once	TRBJ2-1
CASSPSGGSTDTQYF	TGTGCCAGCAGCCCTAGCGGGGGAAGCACAGATACGCAGTATTTT	TRBD2	TRBV28	medium-sized	TRBJ2-3
CASSFLDRELTDTQYF	TGTGCCAGCAGTTTCCTGGACAGGGAGTTGACAGATACGCAGTATTTT	TRBD1	TRBV27	-	TRBJ2-3
CASNLGTHGDEQFF	TGTGCCAGCAACCTCGGGACTCACGGGGATGAGCAGTTCTTC	-	TRBV27	-	TRBJ2-1
CASSLEGQPAYEQYF	TGTGCCAGCAGCTTAGAGGGACAACCGGCCTACGAGCAGTACTTC	-	TRBV11-2	few	TRBJ2-7
CASSPLPGQVAEAFF	TGTGCCAGCTCACCACTCCCAGGTCAGGTCGCTGAAGCTTTCTTT	-	TRBV18	-	TRBJ1-1
CASSQASRGFSEQYF	TGCGCCAGCAGCCAAGCTAGTCGAGGCTTCTCCGAGCAGTACTTC	-	TRBV4-1	-	TRBJ2-7
CASSHNRQGDVNTEAFF	TGCGCCAGCAGCCATAATCGACAGGGTGACGTGAACACTGAAGCTTTCTTT	TRBD1	TRBV5-1	-	TRBJ1-1
CASSPPFQYNEQFF	TGTGCCAGCAGCCCGCCCTTCCAGTACAATGAGCAGTTCTTC	-	TRBV7-9	-	TRBJ2-1
CASSHPRGEQFF	TGCGCCAGCAGCCATCCCAGAGGTGAGCAGTTCTTC	-	TRBV4-1	few	TRBJ2-1
CASSIFFGEGNNQPQHF	TGTGCCAGTAGTATTTTTTTCGGAGAGGGGAACAATCAGCCCCAGCATTTT	-	TRBV19	-	TRBJ1-5
CASSKTGSTGELFF	TGTGCCAGCAGCAAGACAGGGAGCACCGGGGAGCTGTTTTTT	-	TRBV21-1	-	TRBJ2-2
CASNPAGAYEQYF	TGTGCCAGCAATCCAGCGGGAGCCTACGAGCAGTACTTC	TRBD2	TRBV27	-	TRBJ2-7
CALDSSGANVLTF	TGTGCCCTGGATAGCTCTGGGGCCAACGTCCTGACTTTC	-	TRBV30	-	TRBJ2-6
CASSGPDNGGAGELFF	TGTGCCAGCAGCGGCCCTGATAACGGGGGAGCCGGGGAGCTGTTTTTT	-	TRBV9	-	TRBJ2-2
CASSSGQGAGELFF	TGCGCCAGCAGCTCGGGACAGGGGGCCGGGGAGCTGTTTTTT	TRBD1	TRBV5-1	-	TRBJ2-2
CASSLIRSGTSYEQYF	TGTGCCAGCAGCTTGATACGTAGCGGGACCTCCTACGAGCAGTACTTC	TRBD2	TRBV28	-	TRBJ2-7
CASSFNSASYEQYF	TGTGCCAGCAGCTTTAATTCGGCATCCTACGAGCAGTACTTC	-	TRBV7-2	-	TRBJ2-7
CASSPILVLGDGYTF	TGTGCCAGCAGTCCGATCCTAGTCCTCGGGGATGGCTACACCTTC	-	TRBV27	-	TRBJ1-2
CASSDPGGLAKNIQYF	TGTGCCAGCAGTGACCCAGGGGGCTTAGCCAAAAACATTCAGTACTTC	TRBD1	TRBV28	-	TRBJ2-4
CASSHPDGRNTGELFF	TGCGCCAGCAGCCATCCAGACGGAAGGAACACCGGGGAGCTGTTTTTT	-	TRBV4-1	-	TRBJ2-2
CASSPQGGVNTEAFF	TGTGCCAGCTCACCTCAGGGTGGAGTGAACACTGAAGCTTTCTTT	-	TRBV18	-	TRBJ1-1
CASSFVLAGGPSNNEQFF	TGTGCCAGCAGTTTTGTACTAGCGGGAGGGCCGTCGAACAATGAGCAGTTCTTC	TRBD2	TRBV28	-	TRBJ2-1
CASSLGGSADTQYF	TGTGCCAGCAGTTTAGGGGGGTCGGCAGATACGCAGTATTTT	-	TRBV28	-	TRBJ2-3
CASSYGQGAETQYF	TGTGCCAGCAGTTACGGCCAGGGAGCCGAGACCCAGTACTTC	-	TRBV6-6	-	TRBJ2-5
CASSHADRRDSNQPQHF	TGCGCCAGCAGTCACGCGGACAGGCGGGATAGCAATCAGCCCCAGCATTTT	TRBD1	TRBV23-1	few	TRBJ1-5
CASSFGSPRIYEQYF	TGTGCCAGCAGTTTCGGATCCCCTAGGATCTACGAGCAGTACTTC	-	TRBV27	-	TRBJ2-7
CASRGETGELFF	TGTGCCAGCAGGGGGGAAACCGGGGAGCTGTTTTTT	-	TRBV28	-	TRBJ2-2
CASSLLRDYSQGREGGYTF	TGTGCCAGCAGTTTGCTCCGCGACTATTCTCAGGGGAGGGAGGGTGGCTACACCTTC	-	TRBV27	-	TRBJ1-2
CATSRQENTEAFF	TGTGCCACCAGCAGACAGGAGAACACTGAAGCTTTCTTT	-	TRBV15	-	TRBJ1-1
CASSSRDLPYEQYF	TGTGCCAGCAGCAGTAGGGACCTACCCTACGAGCAGTACTTC	-	TRBV21-1	-	TRBJ2-7
CATSREGSFGGPRYDEQFF	TGTGCCACCAGCAGAGAAGGTTCGTTCGGGGGCCCCAGGTACGATGAGCAGTTCTTC	-	TRBV15	-	TRBJ2-1
CASSLFAGTGYSIGQYF	TGTGCCAGCAGTTTATTTGCCGGGACAGGGTATAGTATTGGGCAGTACTTC	TRBD1	TRBV28	-	TRBJ2-7
CSVEEGRWGNYGYTF	TGCAGCGTTGAAGAAGGACGGTGGGGTAACTATGGCTACACCTTC	-	TRBV29-1	-	TRBJ1-2
CATGQPNQETQYF	TGTGCCACCGGACAGCCTAACCAAGAGACCCAGTACTTC	-	TRBV25-1	few	TRBJ2-5
CSVEERSGELFF	TGCAGCGTTGAAGAGAGGTCCGGGGAGCTGTTTTTT	-	TRBV29-1	-	TRBJ2-2
CASSQERGYDTGELFF	TGCGCCAGCAGCCAAGAAAGGGGATACGACACCGGGGAGCTGTTTTTT	-	TRBV4-1	-	TRBJ2-2
CSVGRQGYEQYF	TGCAGCGTTGGTAGACAGGGCTACGAGCAGTACTTC	TRBD1	TRBV29-1	-	TRBJ2-7
CSVPQGTDTQYF	TGCAGCGTGCCACAGGGGACAGATACGCAGTATTTT	TRBD1	TRBV29-1	-	TRBJ2-3